The T cell receptor (beta chain) described here comes from a study of early T cells in non-severe SARS-CoV-2 infection. Turning to the study itself: Sequenced bulk RNA came from whole blood that was unsorted, and chains were unpaired.

The CDR3 extends over 17 amino acids. V was pared by 3 bases and J by 0 bases, with 15 bases between. Germline V gene sequence: CDR1 SGHVS, CDR2 FQNEAQ. The protocol attached unique molecular identifiers to individual cDNA molecules. TCRdb reanalysed the 5' RACE reads using MiXCR and keeps one entry per CDR3 protein. In the table there are about 44,000 distinct CDR3 sequences, less than 30% of which are singletons. This receptor was identified in an adult who was a healthcare worker with PCR-confirmed SARS-CoV-2 infection or an uninfected control (not recorded which). V and J are TRBV7-8 and TRBJ2-1, with D possibly matching TRBD2 (6 bases). Sequenced here: whole blood, sampled at baseline. The CDR3, as DNA: TGTGCCAGCAGCTTTGCCGGGCGGGGAAGCTCCTACAATGAGCAGTTCTTC. It specifies CASSFAGRGSSYNEQFF.